This T cell receptor (beta chain) stems from a study of CDR3 diversity in severe acne. The V and J ends lost 8 bases and 5 bases respectively, with 28 bases between them. This CDR3 has 17 residues. TCRdb passed the PCR reads through MiXCR, listing each CDR3 protein once. Of approximately 77,000 distinct CDR3 sequences listed, 45% to 50% are singletons. The receptor comes from a male donor with severe acne vulgaris. J is TRBJ2-7 and V is TRBV12-3 or TRBV12-4; tentatively, D is TRBD1 (6 bases). Sequenced: blood. The CDR3 DNA follows: TGTGCCAGCTGCAGGGGCCGGGGCAGGTGGACCGGGGACGAGCAGTACTTC. This gives the protein CASCRGRGRWTGDEQYF.